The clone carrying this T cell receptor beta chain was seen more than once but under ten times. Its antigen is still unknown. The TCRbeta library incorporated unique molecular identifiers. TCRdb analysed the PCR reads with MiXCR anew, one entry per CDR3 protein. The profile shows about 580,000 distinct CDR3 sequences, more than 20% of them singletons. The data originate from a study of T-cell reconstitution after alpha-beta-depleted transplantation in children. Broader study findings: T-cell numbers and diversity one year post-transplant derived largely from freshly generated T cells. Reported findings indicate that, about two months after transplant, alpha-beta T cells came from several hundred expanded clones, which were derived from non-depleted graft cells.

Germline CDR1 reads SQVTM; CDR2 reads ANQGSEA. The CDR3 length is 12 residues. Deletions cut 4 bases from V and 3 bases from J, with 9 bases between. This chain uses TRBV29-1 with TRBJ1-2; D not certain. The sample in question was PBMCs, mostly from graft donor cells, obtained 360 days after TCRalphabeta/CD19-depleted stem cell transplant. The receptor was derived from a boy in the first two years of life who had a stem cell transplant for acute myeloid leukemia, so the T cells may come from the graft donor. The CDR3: CSVAGPDYGYTF. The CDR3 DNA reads TGCAGCGTTGCCGGACCTGACTATGGCTACACCTTC. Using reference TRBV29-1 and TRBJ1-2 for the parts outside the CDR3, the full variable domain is SAVISQKPSRDICQRGTSLTIQCQVDSQVTMMFWYRQQPGQSLTLIATANQGSEATYESGFVIDKFPISRPNLTFSTLTVSNMSPEDSSIYLCSVAGPDYGYTFGSGTRLTVV.